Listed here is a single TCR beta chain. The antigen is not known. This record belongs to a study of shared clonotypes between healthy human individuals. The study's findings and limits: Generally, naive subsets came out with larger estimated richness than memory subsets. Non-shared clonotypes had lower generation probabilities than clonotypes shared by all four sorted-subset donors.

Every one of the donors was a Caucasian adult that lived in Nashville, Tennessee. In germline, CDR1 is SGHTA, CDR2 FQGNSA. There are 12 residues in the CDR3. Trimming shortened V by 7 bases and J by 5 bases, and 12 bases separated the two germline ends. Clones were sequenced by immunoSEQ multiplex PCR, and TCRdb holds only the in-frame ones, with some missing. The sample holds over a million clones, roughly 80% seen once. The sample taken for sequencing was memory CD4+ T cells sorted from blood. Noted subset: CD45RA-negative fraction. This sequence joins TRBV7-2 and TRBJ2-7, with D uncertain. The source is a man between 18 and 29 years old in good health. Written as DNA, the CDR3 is TGTGCCAGCACCCGGACCTACCACGAGCAGTACTTC. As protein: CASTRTYHEQYF.